This T cell receptor beta chain was retrieved from a study of immune evolution from preneoplasia to lung adenocarcinoma. Using immunoSEQ multiplex PCR, the repertoire was profiled, and TCRdb retains in-frame clones only, with some absent. The data contain around 25,000 clones, roughly 70% of them singletons. Specimen: FFPE invasive lung adenocarcinoma tissue. The clonotype was recovered from a person in their sixties with invasive lung adenocarcinoma. Some clones in this sample may be carry-over from other donors' samples.

The CDR3 loop reads CASTPGHRDNYGYTF. As DNA, the CDR3 is TGCGCCAGCACCCCTGGACACCGGGACAACTATGGCTACACCTTC. The J gene is TRBJ1-2, the V gene TRBV5-1; the D gene is possibly TRBD1 (5 bases). V shed 6 bases and J shed 2 bases, with 17 bases lying between them. CDR3 length: 15 amino acids. CDR1 SGHRS and CDR2 YFSETQ come from the germline V gene.